These T cell receptor beta chains were read from a single sample in a study of cytomegalovirus exposure and HLA in healthy donors. The data were produced by immunoSEQ multiplex PCR, yet TCRdb's version contains in-frame clones alone and is incomplete. The table includes around 120,000 clones, about 75% detected once. Specimen: PBMCs. The receptors here all came from a man aged 60 to 75 in good health and CMV-seropositive. CDR3s include the opening cysteine and the closing phenylalanine or tryptophan. A D gene is named only where the DNA matches it firmly. Clone size is shown for a subset of rows, as once, few, many or a class of expanded clone.

D: -; J: TRBJ2-7; size: -; V: TRBV7-3; CDR3: CASSLTGGALTYEQYF; DNA: TGTGCCAGCAGCTTAACAGGGGGGGCGCTGACCTACGAGCAGTACTTC
D: -; J: TRBJ2-5; size: -; V: TRBV25-1; CDR3: CASSAHQGAETQYF; DNA: TGTGCCAGCAGTGCCCATCAGGGTGCAGAGACCCAGTACTTC
D: -; J: TRBJ2-1; size: few; V: TRBV10-2; CDR3: CASSGTSNNEQFF; DNA: TGCGCCAGCAGTGGGACTTCAAACAATGAGCAGTTCTTC
D: -; J: TRBJ1-2; size: -; V: TRBV27; CDR3: CASRGGVPNYGYTF; DNA: TGTGCCAGCAGGGGGGGGGTTCCTAACTATGGCTACACCTTC
D: -; J: TRBJ2-3; size: -; V: TRBV9; CDR3: CASSGQRSTDTQYF; DNA: TGTGCCAGCAGCGGACAGCGAAGCACAGATACGCAGTATTTT
D: -; J: TRBJ1-3; size: few; V: TRBV11-2; CDR3: CASSLGERNTIYF; DNA: TGTGCCAGCAGCTTAGGGGAGAGAAACACCATATATTTT
D: -; J: TRBJ1-2; size: -; V: TRBV4-1; CDR3: CASSQDPGGQVGNGYTF; DNA: TGCGCCAGCAGCCAAGACCCGGGGGGGCAGGTTGGGAATGGCTACACCTTC
D: TRBD1; J: TRBJ2-7; size: -; V: TRBV14; CDR3: CASSGKQGANLYEQYF; DNA: TGTGCCAGCAGTGGAAAACAGGGGGCAAATCTCTACGAGCAGTACTTC
D: -; J: TRBJ2-2; size: few; V: TRBV6-6; CDR3: CASSYVSGELFF; DNA: TGTGCCAGCAGTTATGTCTCCGGGGAGCTGTTTTTT
D: TRBD1; J: TRBJ1-2; size: -; V: TRBV28; CDR3: CASSPQGRGYGYTF; DNA: TGTGCCAGCAGTCCACAGGGGCGGGGCTATGGCTACACCTTC
D: TRBD1; J: TRBJ2-7; size: -; V: TRBV7-8; CDR3: CASSPGGSSYEQYF; DNA: TGTGCCAGCAGTCCAGGGGGCAGCTCCTACGAGCAGTACTTC
D: -; J: TRBJ2-2; size: -; V: TRBV5-1; CDR3: CASSLLRGIGTGELFF; DNA: TGCGCCAGCAGCTTGCTTCGGGGGATTGGAACCGGGGAGCTGTTTTTT
D: -; J: TRBJ1-2; size: -; V: TRBV11-2; CDR3: CASSLVGGIEGYTF; DNA: TGTGCCAGCAGCTTAGTCGGGGGAATAGAGGGCTACACCTTC
D: TRBD1; J: TRBJ1-2; size: -; V: TRBV14; CDR3: CASSPPGQRVYGYTF; DNA: TGTGCCAGCAGCCCGCCGGGACAGCGAGTCTATGGCTACACCTTC
D: -; J: TRBJ2-7; size: -; V: TRBV10-2; CDR3: CASSNTGRGGEQYF; DNA: TGCGCCAGCAGTAATACAGGGAGGGGGGGGGAGCAGTACTTC
D: -; J: TRBJ2-7; size: -; V: TRBV28; CDR3: CASSSYYEQYF; DNA: TGTGCCAGCAGTTCCTACTACGAGCAGTACTTC
D: -; J: TRBJ1-2; size: -; V: TRBV28; CDR3: CASSAGQPSNYGYTF; DNA: TGTGCCAGCAGTGCCGGACAGCCAAGTAACTATGGCTACACCTTC
D: TRBD1; J: TRBJ2-7; size: few; V: TRBV19; CDR3: CASSPRVGQVDEQYF; DNA: TGTGCCAGTAGTCCCCGGGTGGGACAGGTAGACGAGCAGTACTTC
D: -; J: TRBJ2-1; size: -; V: TRBV7-9; CDR3: CASSGTSSYNEQFF; DNA: TGTGCCAGCAGCGGGACATCCTCCTACAATGAGCAGTTCTTC
D: -; J: TRBJ2-7; size: -; V: TRBV7-8; CDR3: CASSSYRESYEQYF; DNA: TGTGCCAGCAGCTCTTACAGGGAATCCTACGAGCAGTACTTT
D: -; J: TRBJ1-5; size: -; V: TRBV2; CDR3: CASNLQGINQPQHF; DNA: TGTGCCAGCAATCTACAGGGTATCAATCAGCCCCAGCATTTT
D: TRBD1; J: TRBJ2-7; size: -; V: TRBV19; CDR3: CARARTGTDSYEQYF; DNA: TGTGCCAGGGCCCGGACCGGGACAGACTCCTACGAGCAGTACTTC
D: TRBD1; J: TRBJ1-1; size: -; V: TRBV6-5; CDR3: CASGTGARAWTEAFF; DNA: TGTGCCAGCGGTACAGGGGCGAGGGCTTGGACTGAAGCTTTCTTT
D: TRBD1; J: TRBJ1-5; size: -; V: TRBV10-3; CDR3: CAISQDRAGRPQHF; DNA: TGTGCCATCAGTCAGGACAGGGCTGGTCGGCCCCAGCATTTT
D: TRBD1; J: TRBJ1-4; size: -; V: TRBV30; CDR3: CAFNRGPREKLFF; DNA: TGTGCCTTCAACAGGGGGCCTCGCGAAAAACTGTTTTTT
D: TRBD1; J: TRBJ2-5; size: -; V: TRBV18; CDR3: CASSPGTGVQSQETQYF; DNA: TGTGCCAGCTCACCTGGGACAGGGGTTCAGAGCCAAGAGACCCAGTACTTC
D: -; J: TRBJ1-3; size: -; V: TRBV19; CDR3: CASTSRTALSGNTIYF; DNA: TGTGCCAGTACCTCTAGGACAGCGCTCTCTGGAAACACCATATATTTT
D: -; J: TRBJ1-1; size: -; V: TRBV11-2; CDR3: CASSLEGPKRTEAFF; DNA: TGTGCCAGCAGCTTAGAGGGGCCGAAGAGGACTGAAGCTTTCTTT
D: TRBD1; J: TRBJ2-2; size: -; V: TRBV28; CDR3: CASSSQGADGELFF; DNA: TGTGCCAGCAGTTCCCAGGGGGCAGACGGGGAGCTGTTTTTT
D: -; J: TRBJ2-7; size: few; V: TRBV7-9; CDR3: CASSPQRSSYEQYF; DNA: TGTGCCAGCAGCCCACAGAGAAGCTCCTACGAGCAGTACTTC
D: TRBD2; J: TRBJ2-3; size: few; V: TRBV7-2; CDR3: CASSPSGTSGGLGQYF; DNA: TGTGCCAGCAGCCCCTCCGGGACTAGCGGGGGGTTAGGGCAGTATTTT
D: -; J: TRBJ1-2; size: -; V: TRBV6-5; CDR3: CASSYSIRTAYGYTF; DNA: TGTGCCAGCAGTTACTCGATAAGGACAGCCTATGGCTACACCTTC
D: TRBD1; J: TRBJ1-1; size: -; V: TRBV5-1; CDR3: CASRNTGGTEAFF; DNA: TGCGCCAGCAGGAACACAGGGGGAACTGAAGCTTTCTTT
D: -; J: TRBJ2-2; size: -; V: TRBV28; CDR3: CASSLWGLANTGELFF; DNA: TGTGCCAGCAGTTTATGGGGCCTGGCAAACACCGGGGAGCTGTTTTTT
D: -; J: TRBJ1-2; size: -; V: TRBV4-2; CDR3: CASSQDAYYGYTF; DNA: TGTGCCAGCAGCCAAGATGCGTACTATGGCTACACCTTC
D: -; J: TRBJ1-1; size: -; V: TRBV27; CDR3: CASSPYGRGGAYTEAFF; DNA: TGTGCCAGCAGTCCCTATGGGAGGGGCGGAGCATACACTGAAGCTTTCTTT
D: TRBD2; J: TRBJ2-1; size: few; V: TRBV27; CDR3: CASSFGRLAGGHEQFF; DNA: TGTGCCAGCAGTTTCGGGCGGCTAGCGGGAGGGCACGAGCAGTTCTTC
D: -; J: TRBJ1-5; size: -; V: TRBV27; CDR3: CASSLREGQPQHF; DNA: TGTGCCAGCAGTTTAAGGGAGGGTCAGCCCCAGCATTTT
D: TRBD1; J: TRBJ2-5; size: -; V: TRBV11-2; CDR3: CASRQIRGRRETQYF; DNA: TGTGCCAGCAGGCAGATCAGGGGGCGGAGGGAGACCCAGTACTTC
D: -; J: TRBJ1-2; size: -; V: TRBV4-1; CDR3: CASSQEESVLYGYTF; DNA: TGCGCCAGCAGCCAAGAGGAGTCGGTCCTCTATGGCTACACCTTC
D: -; J: TRBJ2-7; size: -; V: TRBV9; CDR3: CASSVGQGIGEQYF; DNA: TGTGCCAGCAGCGTAGGGCAGGGGATTGGCGAGCAGTACTTC
D: TRBD2; J: TRBJ2-3; size: -; V: TRBV5-1; CDR3: CASSLGASGRPDTQYF; DNA: TGCGCCAGCAGCTTGGGGGCTAGCGGGAGGCCAGATACGCAGTATTTT
D: TRBD2; J: TRBJ2-2; size: -; V: TRBV7-3; CDR3: CASSEGLASNTGELFF; DNA: TGTGCCAGCAGCGAGGGACTAGCGTCGAACACCGGGGAGCTGTTTTTT
D: -; J: TRBJ1-5; size: -; V: TRBV19; CDR3: CASRGGGSGGNQPQHF; DNA: TGTGCCAGTAGGGGGGGTGGATCGGGGGGCAATCAGCCCCAGCATTTT
D: TRBD1; J: TRBJ1-2; size: few; V: TRBV6-5; CDR3: CASSYIGQAFWGGYTF; DNA: TGTGCCAGCAGTTACATCGGACAGGCCTTTTGGGGTGGCTACACCTTC
D: -; J: TRBJ1-1; size: -; V: TRBV5-1; CDR3: CASSLRGVTEAFF; DNA: TGCGCCAGCAGCCTCAGGGGAGTCACTGAAGCTTTCTTT
D: TRBD1; J: TRBJ2-3; size: -; V: TRBV2; CDR3: CASSPQGDPTDTQYF; DNA: TGTGCCAGCAGCCCCCAGGGGGATCCCACAGATACGCAGTATTTT
D: -; J: TRBJ2-7; size: -; V: TRBV5-6; CDR3: CASSHMTGGEQYF; DNA: TGTGCCAGCAGCCATATGACAGGCGGCGAGCAGTACTTC
D: -; J: TRBJ2-7; size: -; V: TRBV5-6; CDR3: CASSLVGWGRGSSYEQYF; DNA: TGTGCCAGCAGCTTGGTGGGTTGGGGCAGGGGAAGCTCCTACGAGCAGTACTTC
D: TRBD1; J: TRBJ2-7; size: few; V: TRBV7-8; CDR3: CASSETGATYEQYF; DNA: TGTGCCAGCAGCGAGACAGGGGCTACCTACGAGCAGTACTTC
D: TRBD1; J: TRBJ2-7; size: -; V: TRBV5-5; CDR3: CASSLRDRAYEQYF; DNA: TGTGCCAGCAGCCTCCGGGACAGGGCCTACGAGCAGTACTTC
D: -; J: TRBJ2-1; size: few; V: TRBV29-1; CDR3: CSVERQGSYNEQFF; DNA: TGCAGCGTTGAACGGCAGGGAAGTTACAATGAGCAGTTCTTC
D: TRBD1; J: TRBJ1-2; size: -; V: TRBV9; CDR3: CASSVVAGGWLANYGYTF; DNA: TGTGCCAGCAGCGTAGTGGCAGGGGGGTGGCTAGCTAACTATGGCTACACCTTC
D: -; J: TRBJ1-5; size: -; V: TRBV9; CDR3: CASSEDSYNQPQHF; DNA: TGTGCCAGCAGCGAGGACAGCTACAATCAGCCCCAGCATTTT
D: TRBD2; J: TRBJ2-3; size: once; V: TRBV7-8; CDR3: CASKRTSATDTQYF; DNA: TGTGCCAGCAAACGGACTAGCGCCACAGATACGCAGTATTTT
D: TRBD1; J: TRBJ1-5; size: -; V: TRBV7-8; CDR3: CASSPQGRQSNQPQHF; DNA: TGTGCCAGCAGCCCACAGGGGCGACAGAGCAATCAGCCCCAGCATTTT